These T cell receptor beta chains were read from a single sample in a study of beta chain features in type 1 diabetes. The data were produced by immunoSEQ multiplex PCR, yet TCRdb's version contains in-frame clones alone and is incomplete. The repertoire includes roughly 340,000 clones, roughly 12% of them detected once, and around 0.01% sits in the top ten. Sequenced: naive CD4+ T cells from blood. Receptors originate from a young woman with type 1 diabetes. Both conserved end residues are part of each CDR3. A D gene is named only where the DNA matches it firmly. Rows give clone size only sometimes, using once, few, many, or a class for an expanded clone.

clone_size | j_call | d_call | v_call | cdr3_nt | cdr3_aa
few | TRBJ2-1 | TRBD2 | TRBV9 | TGTGCCAGCAGCGTAGCCGGGCTAGCGGGGGCATACAATGAGCAGTTCTTC | CASSVAGLAGAYNEQFF
few | TRBJ2-1 | TRBD2 | TRBV4-2 | TGTGCCAGCAGCCAAGAAGTGGCGGGGGGTTGGGCCTACAATGAGCAGTTCTTC | CASSQEVAGGWAYNEQFF
few | TRBJ2-3 | TRBD2 | TRBV5-4 | TGTGCCAGCAGTCGAGAGCGGGGAGGCACAGATACGCAGTATTTT | CASSRERGGTDTQYF
NA | TRBJ2-7 | NA | TRBV28 | TGTGCCAGCAGTGTCCTCTACGAGCAGTACTTC | CASSVLYEQYF
few | TRBJ2-1 | NA | TRBV4-1 | TGCGCCAGCAGCCAACCTGCGCGCGACTCCTACAATGAGCAGTTCTTC | CASSQPARDSYNEQFF
NA | TRBJ2-7 | TRBD1 | TRBV15 | TGTGCCACCAGCAGAGCCCCCGGACAGGGGCGAACCTACGAGCAGTACTTC | CATSRAPGQGRTYEQYF
few | TRBJ2-5 | NA | TRBV7-2 | TGTGCCAGCAGCCGGCTAGAAGAGACCCAGTACTTC | CASSRLEETQYF
NA | TRBJ2-5 | NA | TRBV7-2 | TGTGCCAGCAGCAGGGGAACGGGCGAGACCCAGTACTTC | CASSRGTGETQYF
NA | TRBJ1-6 | NA | TRBV14 | TGTGCCAGCAGCCAAGGGCGGGTGCGTTCACCCCTCCACTTT | CASSQGRVRSPLHF
NA | TRBJ2-7 | NA | TRBV5-1 | TGCGCCAGCAGCTTGGTACAGGGCCCCTACGAGCAGTACTTC | CASSLVQGPYEQYF
few | TRBJ2-3 | NA | TRBV11-2 | TGTGCCAGCAGGAAGGCAGGGGCAGATACGCAGTATTTT | CASRKAGADTQYF
NA | TRBJ1-5 | TRBD1 | TRBV28 | TGTGCCAGCAGTTTGTTAGACAGGGTTGGGCCTGATCAGCCCCAGCATTTT | CASSLLDRVGPDQPQHF
NA | TRBJ2-2 | NA | TRBV15 | TGTGCCACCAGCAACCCGTCCGGGACGAACACCGGGGAGCTGTTTTTT | CATSNPSGTNTGELFF
few | TRBJ1-1 | TRBD1 | TRBV4-3 | TGCGCCAGCAAGGGACAGGGGAGGCCCACTGAAGCTTTCTTT | CASKGQGRPTEAFF
NA | TRBJ2-3 | NA | TRBV4-2 | TGTGCCAGCAGCCAAGGAGGGGGACACGCCGGTGGTACCACGCAGTATTTT | CASSQGGGHAGGTTQYF
few | TRBJ1-1 | NA | TRBV7-9 | TGTGCCAGCAGCCTGGACAGACGAGCTTTCTTT | CASSLDRRAFF
NA | TRBJ1-1 | TRBD1 | TRBV14 | TGTGCCAGCAGCCCGTTGGGACAGTTGAACACTGAAGCTTTCTTT | CASSPLGQLNTEAFF
few | TRBJ2-7 | NA | TRBV30 | TGTGCCTGGAGACCCCCCCCGACGACAGGCTACGAGCAGTACTTC | CAWRPPPTTGYEQYF
NA | TRBJ2-7 | NA | TRBV5-1 | TGCGCCAGCAGCTTAAGAGAACCCTCCTACGAGCAGTACTTC | CASSLREPSYEQYF
NA | TRBJ2-5 | NA | TRBV7-9 | TGCGCCAGCAGCCAGGGGGGCGAGTTAGAGACCCAGTACTTC | CASSQGGELETQYF
NA | TRBJ2-7 | TRBD2 | TRBV9 | TGTGCCAGCAGCGTGACTAGCGGGAGTGACCTACGAGGGCAGTACTTC | CASSVTSGSDLRGQYF
few | TRBJ1-5 | TRBD1 | TRBV30 | TGTGCCTGGAGTTTACGAGGACAGGTTAGCAATCAGCCCCAGCATTTT | CAWSLRGQVSNQPQHF
NA | TRBJ1-2 | NA | TRBV6-1 | TGTGCCAGCAGTGTGCAGAATGCCTATGGCTACACCTTC | CASSVQNAYGYTF
few | TRBJ2-7 | TRBD2 | TRBV25-1 | TGTGCCAGCAGTGGGGGGGGAAACTACGAGCAGTACTTC | CASSGGGNYEQYF
few | TRBJ2-3 | TRBD2 | TRBV5-4 | TGTGCCAGCAGCTTGTCTTCGGGAGGTTATGGAGATACGCAGTATTTT | CASSLSSGGYGDTQYF
few | TRBJ1-5 | NA | TRBV6-6 | TGTGCCAGCAGCGACTCTGGGAGCAATCAGCCCCAGCATTTT | CASSDSGSNQPQHF
few | TRBJ2-5 | NA | TRBV5-1 | TGCGCCAGCAGCTTCAGGGAAGGAGAGACCCAGTACTTC | CASSFREGETQYF
NA | TRBJ1-1 | TRBD1 | TRBV23-1 | TGCGCCAGCAGTCACATGGACAGGGGGTCTCTTGGTGCTTTCTTT | CASSHMDRGSLGAFF
few | TRBJ1-2 | NA | TRBV7-9 | TGTGCCAGCAGCTTAGACGGGACATCTTATGGCTACACCTTC | CASSLDGTSYGYTF
NA | TRBJ2-1 | NA | TRBV7-2 | TGTGCCAGCAGCTCACACAGAGGGGGTCTCAATGAGCAGTTCTTC | CASSSHRGGLNEQFF
NA | TRBJ2-3 | TRBD1 | TRBV23-1 | TGCGCCAGCAGTCGGCCACAGGGGCCGGCGGATACGCAGTATTTT | CASSRPQGPADTQYF
few | TRBJ1-4 | NA | TRBV5-1 | TGCGCCAGCAGCTTGGGGACATCTACTAATGAAAAACTGTTTTTT | CASSLGTSTNEKLFF
few | TRBJ1-1 | TRBD1 | TRBV4-3 | TGCGCCAGCAGCCCAGGACAGGGGGCGAACACTGAAGCTTTCTTT | CASSPGQGANTEAFF
NA | TRBJ2-1 | NA | TRBV5-1 | TGCGCCAGCAGCTTGGCCGGGGGACGGGTCTACAATGAGCAGTTCTTC | CASSLAGGRVYNEQFF
few | TRBJ1-5 | NA | TRBV5-4 | TGTGCCAGCAGCTTCCAAGGACAGAATCAGCCCCAGCATTTT | CASSFQGQNQPQHF
few | TRBJ2-1 | NA | TRBV10-3 | TGTGCCACCTTGGGGAGTGAGAATGAGCAGTTCTTC | CATLGSENEQFF
few | TRBJ2-1 | NA | TRBV2 | TGTGCCAGCAGTCCGGGACTTGCTGTCTATGAGCAGTTCTTC | CASSPGLAVYEQFF
few | TRBJ2-7 | NA | TRBV28 | TGTGCCAGCAGTTCCGGACCCGAGGGGCAGTACTTC | CASSSGPEGQYF
NA | TRBJ1-6 | NA | TRBV13 | TGTGCCAGCAGCTACTACTTTAGCTCCTATAATTCACCCCTCCACTTT | CASSYYFSSYNSPLHF
few | TRBJ2-7 | NA | TRBV28 | TGTGCCAGCAGTCTCACCTTACACCTTCGGCAGTACTTC | CASSLTLHLRQYF
NA | TRBJ2-7 | NA | TRBV14 | TGTGCCAGCAGCCCCCTAGGCGAGGGGGAGACCTACGAGCAGTACTTC | CASSPLGEGETYEQYF
NA | TRBJ2-1 | NA | TRBV11-2 | TGTGCCAGCAGCTTTATACAGGAGCCGTACAATGAGCAGTTCTTC | CASSFIQEPYNEQFF
few | TRBJ1-1 | NA | TRBV21-1 | TGTGCCAGCAGCTCAGGCCGGGAAGTAGCTTTCTTT | CASSSGREVAFF
NA | TRBJ2-7 | TRBD2 | TRBV29-1 | TGCAGCGTTGGGGTCGGCGGGAGTTACGAGCAGTACTTC | CSVGVGGSYEQYF
NA | TRBJ1-6 | TRBD1 | TRBV5-1 | TGCGCCAGCAGCTCCCGGACAGGGGAATCACCCCTCCACTTT | CASSSRTGESPLHF
NA | TRBJ2-5 | NA | TRBV14 | TGTGCCAGCAGCCTCGGAGGTACTAGCAGAGAGACCCAGTACTTC | CASSLGGTSRETQYF
NA | TRBJ1-1 | NA | TRBV7-2 | TGTGCCAGCAGCTTAGGGCATATGAACACTGAAGCTTTCTTT | CASSLGHMNTEAFF
NA | TRBJ2-2 | TRBD2 | TRBV7-2 | TGTGCCAGCAGCCGCGTGAGCGGGAGTTACACCGGGGAGCTGTTTTTT | CASSRVSGSYTGELFF
few | TRBJ1-2 | NA | TRBV28 | TGTGCCAGCGGATACTGGACAGACTATGGCTACACCTTC | CASGYWTDYGYTF
few | TRBJ2-3 | TRBD2 | TRBV29-1 | TGCGGAGGGAGGGACTTAGCGGCAGATACGCAGTATTTT | CGGRDLAADTQYF
few | TRBJ1-5 | TRBD1 | TRBV15 | TGTGCCACCAGCAGATTCAGACAGGGGGCAATGGGCAATCAGCCCCAGCATTTT | CATSRFRQGAMGNQPQHF
NA | TRBJ1-5 | NA | TRBV10-3 | TGTGCCATCGCCGACTACAATCAGCCCCAGCATTTT | CAIADYNQPQHF
NA | TRBJ2-3 | TRBD2 | TRBV28 | TGTGCCAGCAGTTTTAGCGGGAGTGTAGATACGCAGTATTTT | CASSFSGSVDTQYF
NA | TRBJ1-1 | NA | TRBV28 | TGTGCCAGCAGTTTGGCCAGGTCTGAAGCTTTCTTT | CASSLARSEAFF
NA | TRBJ2-3 | TRBD1 | TRBV4-3 | TGCGCCAGCAGCCGCAGGACAGGGGGCGCCCGGTATTCGCCAGATACGCAGTATTTT | CASSRRTGGARYSPDTQYF
NA | TRBJ1-4 | NA | TRBV4-3 | TGCGCCAGCAGCCAAGCAGGGACAACTAATGAAAAACTGTTTTTT | CASSQAGTTNEKLFF
few | TRBJ1-5 | NA | TRBV5-1 | TGCGCCAGCAGCTTGGACTTGAATCAGCCCCAGCATTTT | CASSLDLNQPQHF
NA | TRBJ1-1 | TRBD1 | TRBV7-2 | TGTGCCAGCAGCGTTACAGGGGGCTACACTGAAGCTTTCTTT | CASSVTGGYTEAFF
few | TRBJ2-2 | NA | TRBV7-2 | TGTGCCAGCAGCAGAACAGGGCCGCGGGTCACCGGGGAGCTGTTTTTT | CASSRTGPRVTGELFF